A single sample is the source of the 25 T cell receptor beta chains below, sequenced in a study of molecular identifiers for immune sequencing clone quantification. TCRdb analysed the PCR reads with MiXCR anew, one entry per CDR3 protein. The sample lists some 100,000 distinct CDR3 sequences, 15% to 20% occurring once. The material sequenced was naive CD8+ T cells from blood, with Jurkat cell RNA spiked in. The sample's subset: FACS-sorted CD8+CD4-CCR7+CD45RA+ naive T cells. The source of these receptors is a human donor in good health. Some libraries in this study had Jurkat cell RNA spiked in.

This clonotype was counted at least ten times. This chain uses TRBV7-7 with TRBJ2-7; a possible D gene is TRBD2 (5 bases). CDR1 SSHAT and CDR2 FNYEAQ come from the germline V gene (reference sequence). The CDR3 totals 13 residues. Trimming pared 9 bases from V and 4 bases from J, leaving 16 bases between. CDR3 amino acids: CARKSWTGYEQYF. As DNA, the CDR3 is TGTGCCAGGAAGAGTTGGACTGGATACGAGCAGTACTTC.

This clonotype was observed at least ten times. This sequence joins TRBV27 and TRBJ2-1; D remains unclear. CDR3 length: 14 residues. CDR1 MNHEY and CDR2 SMNVEV come from the germline V gene (reference sequence). With 2 bases removed from V and 7 bases from J, the gap between germline ends came to 12 bases. The CDR3 DNA reads as TGTGCCAGCAGTTTAGGGTCCTTGGGAAATGAGCAGTTCTTC. It is translated as CASSLGSLGNEQFF.

This clonotype appeared a few times. One base away lies a much larger clone, so this may be a sequencing read error. The conserved phenylalanine or tryptophan is not found at the CDR3 terminus, so this likely reflects a read error. This chain links TRBV19 with TRBJ2-7, with D unresolved. The CDR3 totals 14 residues. The germline CDR1 and CDR2 sequences are LNHDA and SQIVND (reference sequence). Trimming removed 3 bases from V and 3 bases from J, with 12 bases in between. CDR3 residues: CASSIRSENYEQYS. CDR3 nucleotides: TGTGCCAGTAGTATTCGATCGGAAAACTACGAGCAGTACTCC.

In its sample, this clonotype was seen a few times. This CDR3 is CASSPIAGGDYEQYF. The DNA of the CDR3 is TGTGCCAGCAGCCCCATAGCGGGAGGGGATTACGAGCAGTACTTC. The V call is TRBV6-5, the J call TRBJ2-7; 11 nucleotides agree with TRBD2. V was pared by 6 bases and J by 4 bases, with 8 bases of the junction left unmatched. The CDR3 extends over 15 amino acids. CDR1 is MNHEY, CDR2 SVGAGI, per germline.

This clonotype was seen many times. This rearrangement joins TRBV6-5 to TRBJ2-1; 9 bases agree with TRBD2. V lost 0 bases, J lost 8 bases, and 8 bases stayed unmatched. The CDR3 covers 16 residues. Germline V gives CDR1 MNHEY, CDR2 SVGAGI. In nucleotides, the CDR3 is TGTGCCAGCAGTTACTCATTTGGTAGCGGGAGTGATGAGCAGTTCTTC. Its protein product is CASSYSFGSGSDEQFF.

This clonotype was counted only a few times. The genes are TRBV11-2 and TRBJ2-7; the D is unclear. V was clipped by 1 base and J by 4 bases, with 11 bases between them. The CDR3 loop spans 14 amino acids. Germline assignment: CDR1 SGHAT and CDR2 FQNNGV. The CDR3 protein is CASSLGGLVYEQYF. The CDR3 region has the DNA TGTGCCAGCAGCTTAGGGGGTCTGGTTTACGAGCAGTACTTC.

This clonotype was counted at least ten times. The chain uses TRBV6-5 and TRBJ2-5; 7 bases fit TRBD1. Germline-derived CDR1 and CDR2 are MNHEY and SVGAGI. V dropped 5 bases and J dropped 3; count of bases not matched to a gene: 9. The CDR3 extends over 15 amino acids. The CDR3 here is CASSATGTAKETQYF. The CDR3 DNA sequence: TGTGCCAGCAGTGCCACCGGGACAGCTAAAGAGACCCAGTACTTC.

Note on this clonotype: Being one base from a much bigger clone, this may be a read error. Because the CDR3 is missing its conserved closing phenylalanine or tryptophan, this is likely a read error. Here the CDR3 DNA reads TGCAGCGGATCGACGGTTGGTGGCTACACCCTC. It yields the protein CSGSTVGGYTL. The chain carries TRBV29-1 and TRBJ1-2; no reliable D call. The CDR3 covers 11 residues. Germline-derived CDR1 and CDR2 are SQVTM and ANQGSEA. V lost 7 bases to trimming and J lost 7 bases, with 13 bases between them.

This clonotype was counted many times. The chain is built from TRBV7-2 and TRBJ2-6; maybe TRBD2 (5 bases). CDR3 length: 15 residues. V was shortened by 1 base and J by 4 bases, with 8 bases between the two germline ends. CDR1 is SGHTA, CDR2 FQGNSA, per germline. This chain's CDR3 is CASSLGGIGANVLTF. The CDR3 nucleotides are TGTGCCAGCAGCTTAGGAGGGATCGGGGCCAACGTCCTGACTTTC.

This clonotype was detected ten times or more. The chain recombines TRBV28 with TRBJ1-2, with D hard to call. V lost 4 bases, J lost 0 bases, and 12 bases lay in between. Germline CDR1 and CDR2: MDHEN and SYDVKM. There are 15 residues in the CDR3. The CDR3 is CASSSLGLANYGYTF. CDR3 nucleotides: TGTGCCAGCAGTTCCCTTGGGTTAGCTAACTATGGCTACACCTTC.

This clonotype was counted at least ten times. J is TRBJ1-1 and V is TRBV6-5, with a weak D call TRBD1 (6 bases). Trimming shortened V by 2 bases and J by 9 bases, and 10 bases separated the two germline ends. This CDR3 is built from 12 residues. CDR1 and CDR2 (germline): MNHEY, SVGAGI. In DNA form, the CDR3 reads TGTGCCAGCAGTTACCCAGGACAGCAAGCTTTCTTT. Translating gives CASSYPGQQAFF.

In its sample, this clonotype was seen many times. The chain combines TRBV11-2 with TRBJ2-7, with D possibly TRBD1 on 6 matching bases. Looked up from germline, CDR1 is SGHAT and CDR2 is FQNNGV. V gave up 3 bases and J gave up 2 bases, with 11 bases separating them. The CDR3 length is 14 residues. The CDR3 loop is CASSFQGPAYEQYF. The CDR3 DNA is TGTGCCAGCAGCTTCCAGGGGCCTGCCTACGAGCAGTACTTC.

This clonotype was counted many times. The chain joins TRBV19 to TRBJ1-5, with D perhaps TRBD1 (6 bases). V gave up 6 bases and J gave up 0 bases, with 18 bases separating them. Germline V gene data show CDR1 as LNHDA and CDR2 as SQIVND (reference sequence). The CDR3 has 17 amino acids. In DNA, the CDR3 is TGTGCCAGTAGCCCTTGGGGGGGGGGCCTTAGCAATCAGCCCCAGCATTTT. Translated: CASSPWGGGLSNQPQHF.

At least ten counts were recorded for this clonotype. The chain has TRBV18 and TRBJ2-3, with 8 bases lining up with TRBD1. J lost 3 bases, V lost 3 bases, and 8 bases had no gene match. Germline values: CDR1 KGHSH, CDR2 LQKENI. The length of the CDR3 is 16 residues. As DNA, the CDR3 is TGTGCCAGCTCACCTTCGCCGGGACAGGCAACAGATACGCAGTATTTT. This codes for CASSPSPGQATDTQYF.

This clonotype was counted at least ten times. The gene calls are TRBV20-1 and TRBJ2-3; no definite D call. Germline V gene data show CDR1 as DFQATT and CDR2 as SNEGSKA (reference sequence). The CDR3 runs to 11 residues. V was trimmed by 0 bases and J by 7 bases, leaving 5 bases between them. The CDR3 sequence is CSAREGNTQYF. The CDR3 nucleotides are TGCAGTGCTAGAGAGGGGAATACGCAGTATTTT.

This clonotype was detected many times. In nucleotides, the CDR3 is TGCAGTGCTAAAGGGCAAATGAACACTGAAGCTTTCTTT. Translation: CSAKGQMNTEAFF. This rearrangement joins TRBV20-1 to TRBJ1-1; D call uncertain. V was pared by 4 bases and J by 0 bases, with 9 bases between. Germline V gene data show CDR1 as DFQATT and CDR2 as SNEGSKA (reference sequence). This CDR3 has 13 amino acids.

This clonotype was detected only once. This sequence may be a read error, since a much larger clone differs from it by one base. CDR3 amino acids: CASSQAAVTVRTEAFF. CDR3 coding DNA: TGCGCCAGCAGCCAAGCCGCGGTGACAGTCAGGACTGAAGCTTTCTTT. The gene calls are TRBV4-3 and TRBJ1-1, with D possibly TRBD1 on 5 matching bases. The length of the CDR3 is 16 residues. Trimming removed 1 base from V and 5 bases from J, with 17 bases in between. CDR1 is LGHNA, CDR2 YSLEER, per germline.

This clonotype was recorded many times. The V and J genes are TRBV5-4 and TRBJ2-7, with 8 bases lining up with TRBD2. V lost 1 base and J lost 4; bases outside the gene matches: 4. The V gene's germline CDR1 is SGHNT and CDR2 YYREEE (reference sequence). The CDR3 totals 14 residues. In DNA, the CDR3 is TGTGCCAGCAGCTTGAAAGCGGGAGAGTACGAGCAGTACTTC. It encodes CASSLKAGEYEQYF.

This chain uses TRBV3-1 with TRBJ2-7; possible D gene TRBD2, 5 bases. The germline V gene encodes CDR1 LGHDT and CDR2 YNNKEL (reference sequence). This CDR3 contains 15 residues. With 1 base removed from V and 5 bases from J, the gap between germline ends came to 15 bases. In DNA, the CDR3 is TGTGCCAGCAGCCAAGGTTTCGGGGAGTACGACGAGCAGTACTTC. Its protein product is CASSQGFGEYDEQYF.

This clonotype occurred many times. This chain connects TRBV19 to TRBJ2-7; 8 positions agree with TRBD2. This CDR3 region has 13 residues. From germline, CDR1 is LNHDA and CDR2 SQIVND (reference sequence). Losses at the gene ends were 9 bases for V and 2 bases for J; bases not matched to a gene: 6. CDR3 residues: CASSGGRTYEQYF. In nucleotides, the CDR3 is TGTGCCAGCAGCGGGGGCCGAACCTACGAGCAGTACTTC.

This clonotype was found many times. The chain carries TRBV20-1 and TRBJ2-4; 8 positions match TRBD2. The CDR3 loop spans 15 amino acids. Per germline, CDR1 DFQATT and CDR2 SNEGSKA (reference sequence). V shed 4 bases and J 2 bases; nucleotides not matched to a gene: 7. The CDR3 here is CSANRAGGPKNIQYF. Here the CDR3 DNA reads TGCAGTGCTAACAGGGCGGGAGGTCCCAAAAACATTCAGTACTTC.

This clonotype occurred many times. The rearrangement joins TRBV30 to TRBJ2-7; D gene ambiguous. V gave up 0 bases and J gave up 5 bases, with 2 bases separating them. The CDR3 loop spans 10 amino acids. Germline V gives CDR1 GTSNPN, CDR2 SVGIG (reference sequence). CDR3: CAWSVHEQYF. For the CDR3, the DNA is TGTGCCTGGAGTGTACACGAGCAGTACTTC.

This clonotype was counted many times. This chain connects TRBV3-1 to TRBJ2-7, with 7 bases fitting TRBD2. Germline V gene data show CDR1 as LGHDT and CDR2 as YNNKEL (reference sequence). The V segment lost 4 bases and the J segment 5 bases; nucleotides outside the gene matches: 8. The CDR3 runs to 14 residues. For the CDR3, the DNA is TGTGCCAGCAGCCCCGGACTAGTTTTTAACGAGCAGTACTTC. Translating gives CASSPGLVFNEQYF.

This clonotype was recorded many times. The chain joins TRBV7-6 to TRBJ1-4; no definite D call. This CDR3 is built from 13 residues. CDR1 SGHVS and CDR2 FNYEAQ come from the germline V gene. Trimming left V 2 bases short and J 11 bases short, with 12 bases between. The CDR3: CASSLSSEGKLFF. In nucleotides, the CDR3 is TGTGCCAGCAGCTTAAGTTCAGAAGGGAAACTGTTTTTT. The whole variable domain, filled in from reference TRBV7-6 and TRBJ1-4, reads GAGVSQSPRYKVTKRGQDVALRCDPISGHVSLYWYRQALGQGPEFLTYFNYEAQQDKSGLPNDRFSAERPEGSISTLTIQRTEQRDSAMYRCASSLSSEGKLFFGSGTQLSVL.

This clonotype has at least ten counts. In DNA, the CDR3 is TGTGCCAGCTCACCACCGGCGGTCACGAACACTGAAGCTTTCTTT. It encodes CASSPPAVTNTEAFF. The V gene is TRBV18, the J gene TRBJ1-1; no definite D call. CDR3 length: 15 amino acids. Germline-derived CDR1 and CDR2 are KGHSH and LQKENI. V shed 0 bases and J shed 1 base, with 9 bases lying between them.